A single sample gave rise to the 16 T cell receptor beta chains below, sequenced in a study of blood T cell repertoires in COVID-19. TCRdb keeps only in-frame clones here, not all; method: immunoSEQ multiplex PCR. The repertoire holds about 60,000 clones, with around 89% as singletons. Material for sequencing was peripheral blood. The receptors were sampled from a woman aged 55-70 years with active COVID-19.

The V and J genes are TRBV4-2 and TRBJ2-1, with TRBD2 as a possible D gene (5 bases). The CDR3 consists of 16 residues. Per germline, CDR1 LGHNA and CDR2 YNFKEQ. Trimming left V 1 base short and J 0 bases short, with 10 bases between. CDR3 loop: CASSQVVASSYNEQFF. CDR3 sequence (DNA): TGTGCCAGCAGCCAAGTGGTAGCGAGCTCCTACAATGAGCAGTTCTTC.

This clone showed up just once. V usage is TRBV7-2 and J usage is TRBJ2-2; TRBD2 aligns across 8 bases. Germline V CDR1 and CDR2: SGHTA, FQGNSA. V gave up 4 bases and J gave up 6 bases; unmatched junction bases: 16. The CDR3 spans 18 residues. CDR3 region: CASSSLISGGPLSGELFF. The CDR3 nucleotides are TGTGCCAGCAGCTCCTTGATAAGCGGGGGCCCTTTGTCCGGGGAGCTGTTTTTT. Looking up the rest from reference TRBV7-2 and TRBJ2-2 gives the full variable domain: GAGVSQSPSNKVTEKGKDVELRCDPISGHTALYWYRQSLGQGLEFLIYFQGNSAPDKSGLPSDRFSAERTGGSVSTLTIQRTQQEDSAVYLCASSSLISGGPLSGELFFGEGSRLTVL.

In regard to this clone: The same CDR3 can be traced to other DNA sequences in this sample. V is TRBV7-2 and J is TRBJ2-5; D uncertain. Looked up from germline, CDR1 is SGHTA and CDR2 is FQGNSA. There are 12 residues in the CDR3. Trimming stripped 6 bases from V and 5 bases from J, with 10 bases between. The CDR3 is CASSFSGETQYF. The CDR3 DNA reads TGTGCCAGCAGTTTCTCCGGGGAGACCCAGTACTTC.

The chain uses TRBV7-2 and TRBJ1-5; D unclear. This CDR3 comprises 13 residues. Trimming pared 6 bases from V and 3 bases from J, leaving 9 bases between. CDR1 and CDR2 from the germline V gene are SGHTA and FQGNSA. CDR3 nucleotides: TGTGCCAGCAGTCTGGACTACAATCAGCCCCAGCATTTT. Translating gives CASSLDYNQPQHF.

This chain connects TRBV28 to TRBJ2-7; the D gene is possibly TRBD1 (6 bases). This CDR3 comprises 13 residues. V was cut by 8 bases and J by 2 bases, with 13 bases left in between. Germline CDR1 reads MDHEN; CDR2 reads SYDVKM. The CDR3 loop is CASSTGTPYEQYF. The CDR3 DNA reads TGTGCCAGCTCGACAGGAACGCCCTACGAGCAGTACTTC.

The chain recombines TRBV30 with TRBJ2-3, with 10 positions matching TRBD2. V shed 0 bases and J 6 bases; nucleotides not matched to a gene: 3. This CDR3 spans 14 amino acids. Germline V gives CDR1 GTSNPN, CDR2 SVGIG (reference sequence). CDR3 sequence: CAWSVSGGQDTQYF. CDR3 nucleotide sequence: TGTGCCTGGAGTGTTAGCGGGGGGCAGGATACGCAGTATTTT.

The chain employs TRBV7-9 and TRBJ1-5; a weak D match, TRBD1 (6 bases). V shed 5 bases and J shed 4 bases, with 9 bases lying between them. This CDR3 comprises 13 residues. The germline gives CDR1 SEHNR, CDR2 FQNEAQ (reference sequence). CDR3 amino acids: CASSPQGNQPQHF. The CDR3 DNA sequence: TGTGCCAGCAGCCCCCAGGGGAATCAGCCCCAGCATTTT.

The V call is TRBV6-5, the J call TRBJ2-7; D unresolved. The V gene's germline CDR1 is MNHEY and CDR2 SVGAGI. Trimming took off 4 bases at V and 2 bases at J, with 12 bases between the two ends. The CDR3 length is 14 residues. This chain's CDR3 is CASSLLESTYEQYF. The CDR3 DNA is TGTGCCAGCAGTTTACTCGAGAGCACCTACGAGCAGTACTTC.

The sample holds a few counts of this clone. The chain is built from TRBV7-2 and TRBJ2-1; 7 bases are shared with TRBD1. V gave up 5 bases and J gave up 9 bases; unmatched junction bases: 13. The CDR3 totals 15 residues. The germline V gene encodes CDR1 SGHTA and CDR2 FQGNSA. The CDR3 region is CASSTQTGRRAEQFF. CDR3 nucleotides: TGTGCCAGCAGCACGCAGACAGGGCGCAGGGCTGAGCAGTTCTTC.

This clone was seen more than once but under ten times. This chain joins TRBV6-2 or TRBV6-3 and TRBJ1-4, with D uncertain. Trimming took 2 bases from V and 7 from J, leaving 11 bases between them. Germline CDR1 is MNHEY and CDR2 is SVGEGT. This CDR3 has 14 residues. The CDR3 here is CASSYGGIGEKLFF. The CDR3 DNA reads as TGTGCCAGCAGTTACGGCGGGATTGGTGAAAAACTGTTTTTT.

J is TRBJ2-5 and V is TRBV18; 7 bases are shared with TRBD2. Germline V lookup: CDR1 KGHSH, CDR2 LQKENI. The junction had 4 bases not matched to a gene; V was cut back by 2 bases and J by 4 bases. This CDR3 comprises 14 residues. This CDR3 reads CASSPSTSVETQYF. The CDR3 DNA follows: TGTGCCAGCTCACCAAGCACTAGCGTAGAGACCCAGTACTTC.

CDR3 DNA sequence: TGCGCCAGCAGCTTGGTTAGCGGGGGCGGCGAGACCCAGTACTTC. As protein: CASSLVSGGGETQYF. The rearrangement joins TRBV5-1 to TRBJ2-5; 9 bases line up with TRBD2. V lost 0 bases to trimming and J lost 5 bases; unmatched junction nucleotides: 5. The CDR3 runs to 15 residues. Per the germline V gene, CDR1 is SGHRS and CDR2 is YFSETQ. Together with reference TRBV5-1 and TRBJ2-5, the CDR3 gives the full variable domain: KAGVTQTPRYLIKTRGQQVTLSCSPISGHRSVSWYQQTPGQGLQFLFEYFSETQRNKGNFPGRFSGRQFSNSRSEMNVSTLELGDSALYLCASSLVSGGGETQYFGPGTRLLVL.

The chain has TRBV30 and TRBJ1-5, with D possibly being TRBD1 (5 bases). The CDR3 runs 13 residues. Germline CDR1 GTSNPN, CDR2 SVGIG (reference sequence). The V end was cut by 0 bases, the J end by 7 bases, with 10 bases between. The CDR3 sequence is CAWSVAGRQPQHF. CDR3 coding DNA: TGTGCCTGGAGTGTGGCAGGGAGGCAGCCCCAGCATTTT.

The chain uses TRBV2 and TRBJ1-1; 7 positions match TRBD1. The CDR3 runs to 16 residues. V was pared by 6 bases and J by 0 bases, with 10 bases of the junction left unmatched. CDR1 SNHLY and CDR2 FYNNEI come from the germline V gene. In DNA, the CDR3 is TGTGCCAGCAGCCCCTGGGCCGACAGGGTGAACACTGAAGCTTTCTTT. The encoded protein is CASSPWADRVNTEAFF.

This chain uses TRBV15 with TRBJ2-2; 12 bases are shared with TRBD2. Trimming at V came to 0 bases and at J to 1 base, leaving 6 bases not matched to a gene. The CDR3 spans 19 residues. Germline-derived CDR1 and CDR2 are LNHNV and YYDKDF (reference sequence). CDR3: CATSREQVGLAGNTGELFF. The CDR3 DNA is TGTGCCACCAGCAGAGAGCAAGTGGGACTAGCGGGGAACACCGGGGAGCTGTTTTTT.

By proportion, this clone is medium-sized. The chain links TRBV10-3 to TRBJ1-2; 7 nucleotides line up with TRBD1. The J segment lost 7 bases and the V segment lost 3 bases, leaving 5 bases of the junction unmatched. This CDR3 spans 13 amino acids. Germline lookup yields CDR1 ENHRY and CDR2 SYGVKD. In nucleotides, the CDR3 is TGTGCCATCAGTGATTCACAGGGGCGTGGCTACACCTTC. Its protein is CAISDSQGRGYTF.